Following are 7 T cell receptor beta chains from one sample sequenced in a study of OX40 agonist ivuxolimab in advanced cancers. The assay was immunoSEQ multiplex PCR, and TCRdb's table has in-frame clones only and misses some. The sample lists 43,000 or so clones, more than 75% occurring once. Sequenced here: CD4+ or CD8+ T cells sorted from blood, sampled in a trial of the OX40 agonist ivuxolimab. Receptors were obtained from an adult with an advanced solid tumor such as melanoma, head and neck, liver or kidney cancer.

V usage is TRBV12-5 and J usage is TRBJ1-1; D is uncertain. V was pared by 1 base and J by 1 base, with 16 bases between. The germline V gene has CDR1 LGHNT and CDR2 FRNRAP. The CDR3 extends over 17 amino acids. Written as DNA, the CDR3 is TGTGCTAGTGGTTTGGACCGCTTCGCGGTTGAGAACACTGAAGCTTTCTTT. Protein: CASGLDRFAVENTEAFF.

The V gene is TRBV7-9, the J gene TRBJ2-5; D is ambiguous. Germline assignment: CDR1 SEHNR and CDR2 FQNEAQ (reference sequence). V was clipped by 4 bases and J by 5 bases, with 11 bases between them. CDR3 length: 13 residues. The CDR3 protein is CASSSQVGETQYF. CDR3 sequence (DNA): TGTGCCAGCAGCTCTCAGGTTGGCGAGACCCAGTACTTC.

The V gene is TRBV5-4, the J gene TRBJ2-1; D gene ambiguous. The germline CDR1 and CDR2 sequences are SGHNT and YYREEE (reference sequence). V was pared by 4 bases and J by 0 bases, with 14 bases between. The CDR3 covers 16 residues. The CDR3 sequence: CASSPMALGSYNEQFF. Here the CDR3 DNA reads TGTGCCAGCAGCCCAATGGCCCTAGGCTCCTACAATGAGCAGTTCTTC. Based on the CDR3 plus reference TRBV5-4 and TRBJ2-1, the full variable domain is ETGVTQSPTHLIKTRGQQVTLRCSSQSGHNTVSWYQQALGQGPQFIFQYYREEENGRGNFPPRFSGLQFPNYSSELNVNALELDDSALYLCASSPMALGSYNEQFFGPGTRLTVL.

This chain links TRBV30 with TRBJ2-3; D possibly matches TRBD1 or TRBD2 (7 bases each). CDR3 length: 16 residues. Germline V gives CDR1 GTSNPN, CDR2 SVGIG (reference sequence). V lost 7 bases and J lost 0, with 20 bases in between. CDR3 coding DNA: TGTGCCTTGTCAGGGGGGGCCTCCTCAAGCACAGATACGCAGTATTTT. It translates to CALSGGASSSTDTQYF.

CDR3 nucleotide sequence: TGTGCCAGCGGTTACAGGGTTGGGGCCAACGTCCTGACTTTC. Protein: CASGYRVGANVLTF. The chain has TRBV28 and TRBJ2-6; D perhaps matches TRBD1 (6 bases). The CDR3 is 14 residues long. V was pared by 8 bases and J by 3 bases, with 11 bases between. Per the germline V gene, CDR1 is MDHEN and CDR2 is SYDVKM.

CDR3 coding DNA: TGCAGCGTTGAAGATGGAAGAGAAAAACTGTTTTTT. Protein sequence: CSVEDGREKLFF. J is TRBJ1-4 and V is TRBV29-1; D gene unclear. Trimming shortened V by 0 bases and J by 8 bases, and 7 bases separated the two germline ends. This CDR3 is 12 amino acids long. The V gene's germline CDR1 is SQVTM and CDR2 ANQGSEA.

The chain is built from TRBV11-2 and TRBJ2-2; no clear D. Germline V CDR1 and CDR2: SGHAT, FQNNGV. This CDR3 contains 17 residues. Trimming stripped 5 bases from V and 6 bases from J, with 22 bases between. CDR3 bases: TGTGCCAGCAGCACATTGGGCACCGCGAGGTTCGCCGGGGAGCTGTTTTTT. It specifies CASSTLGTARFAGELFF.